A selection of T cell receptor beta chains follows, all from one sample in a study of technical replicates of blood from a handful of donors. Only in-frame clones appear in the TCRdb table, and some are missing; sequencing was by immunoSEQ multiplex PCR. The sample lists more than 75,000 clones; 80% to 90% were seen once. The sample was PBMCs. The receptors were sampled from a human donor in good health. Some clones in this sample may be carry-over from other donors' samples. Both conserved end residues are part of each CDR3. A D gene is named only where the DNA matches it firmly. A clone size is listed for some rows: how often the clone was seen (once, few, many), or a class if it is expanded.

- - TRBV21-1 CASSFGQGFYEQYF
TRBD1 - TRBV6-1 CASSTGGGYEQYF
- - TRBV5-1 CASSLAGGYVEAFF
TRBD2 - TRBV18 CASSPRLAAQETQYF
TRBD2 - TRBV9 CASSPLGAGGRHTQYF
TRBD1 - TRBV30 CAFQWGQGYGYTF
- - TRBV14 CASSQRGGLYEQYF
- - TRBV2 CASSETGTTTNEKLFF
- - TRBV12-5 CASGFEGVGQPQHF
- - TRBV5-4 CASSLIGGPPYEAFF
TRBD1 - TRBV5-1 CASSLVRGRHEQFF
TRBD2 - TRBV30 CAWFYGGLAEGPREDTQYF
- - TRBV12-5 CASGPSGGELFF
TRBD1 - TRBV2 CASVRDRYNEQFF
- - TRBV7-3 CASSLQGGTYTQYF
- - TRBV7-9 CASSLGGREQYF
- - TRBV11-2 CASSLGNRAYEQYF
TRBD1 - TRBV7-9 CASSARGPDNEQFF
- - TRBV6-1 CASSDSRQNYGYTF
- - TRBV7-9 CASSLLQGETEAFF
TRBD2 - TRBV7-2 CASSLGWRESGSEQYF
- - TRBV29-1 CSVGTAYNEQFF
TRBD1 - TRBV7-8 CASSRGSRTGGSYEQYF
TRBD2 - TRBV7-9 CASSLAGLAGASRQETQYF
TRBD1 - TRBV19 CASSIWDRDYGYTF
TRBD2 - TRBV18 CASSRSGGAFEQYF
TRBD1 - TRBV11-2 CASSFTGQGDGYTF
TRBD2 many TRBV7-3 CASSLSAGAGANVLTF
- - TRBV19 CASSIGGGGSNQPQHF
- - TRBV5-1 CASSSEGAGETQYF
TRBD1 - TRBV4-1 CASSQQTGDGYGYTF
- - TRBV7-9 CASSVAAGSRGEQYF
TRBD2 few TRBV11-3 CASSPGTSGRAPNTGELFF
- - TRBV30 CAWSKYAGEGNQPQHF
- - TRBV7-8 CASSLVNTGEGQFF
- - TRBV7-9 CASSLGRNTEAFF
- - TRBV19 CASSTSSASRETQYF
- once TRBV10-1 CASSESRGATGGLFF
- - TRBV5-1 CASSLGSSYEQYF
- - TRBV4-1 CASSQATGFSNEQFF
- - TRBV5-6 CASSSGLGTQYF
TRBD1 - TRBV2 CASKPPGQGIHEQYF
- - TRBV5-1 CASSSRGSDTQYF
- - TRBV27 CASSLLGTYNEQFF
- - TRBV7-9 CASSARQIHGYTF
- - TRBV29-1 CSVDAGTNGYTF